The 32 T cell receptor beta chains in this list originate from one sample, sequenced in a study of blood T cell repertoires in COVID-19. Repertoires were generated with immunoSEQ multiplex PCR, while TCRdb's copy carries only in-frame clones and drops some. The sample includes 140,000 to 150,000 clones, more than 75% of them seen just once. What was sequenced was PBMCs or T cells enriched from blood (not recorded which). The receptors were sampled from a woman in her thirties with acute COVID-19.

The V and J genes are TRBV3-1 (or the pseudogene TRBV3-2) and TRBJ2-5, with a possible D match to TRBD2 (6 bases). Trimming stripped 4 bases from V and 2 bases from J, with 11 bases between. Germline V gene sequence: CDR1 LGHDT, CDR2 YNNKEL (reference sequence). This CDR3 is built from 14 residues. The CDR3 DNA sequence: TGTGCCAGCAGCCGGGGGGACGTACAAGAGACCCAGTACTTC. Amino acid sequence: CASSRGDVQETQYF.

V and J are TRBV27 and TRBJ2-1; TRBD1 matches 9 bases. J gave up 3 bases and V 7 bases, and 4 bases lay outside the gene matches. CDR3 length equals 14 residues. The germline V gene has CDR1 MNHEY and CDR2 SMNVEV (reference sequence). CDR3 residues: CASKRDRVYNEQFF. The CDR3 DNA reads TGTGCCAGCAAACGGGACAGGGTCTACAATGAGCAGTTCTTC.

Here the CDR3 DNA reads TGTGCCAGCAGTGACTCTACTAGCGGGAGCCATGAGCAGTTCTTC. Protein: CASSDSTSGSHEQFF. The chain employs TRBV6-4 and TRBJ2-1; 11 bases are shared with TRBD2. V lost 0 bases to trimming and J lost 8 bases; unmatched junction nucleotides: 3. The germline V gene encodes CDR1 MRHNA and CDR2 SNTAGT. This CDR3 region has 15 residues.

The chain has TRBV5-1 and TRBJ2-7; TRBD1 aligns across 7 bases. From germline, CDR1 is SGHRS and CDR2 YFSETQ. The CDR3 length is 14 residues. Losses at the gene ends were 2 bases for V and 5 bases for J; bases not matched to a gene: 7. In nucleotides, the CDR3 is TGCGCCAGCAGCTTACAGGGACAGCTTAACGAGCAGTACTTC. Amino acids: CASSLQGQLNEQYF.

The V gene is TRBV28, the J gene TRBJ1-6, with D possibly matching TRBD1 (5 bases). This CDR3 is built from 15 residues. CDR1 is MDHEN and CDR2 is SYDVKM in the germline V gene. Trimming took 8 bases from V and 10 from J, leaving 21 bases between them. CDR3 in DNA: TGTGCCAGCGGGGAAACGGGGGTTGAGAGATCACCCCTCCACTTT. It encodes CASGETGVERSPLHF. The full variable domain, completed using reference TRBV28 and TRBJ1-6, is DVKVTQSSRYLVKRTGEKVFLECVQDMDHENMFWYRQDPGLGLRLIYFSYDVKMKEKGDIPEGYSVSREKKERFSLILESASTNQTSMYLCASGETGVERSPLHFGNGTRLTVT.

This clone was observed a few times. This sequence joins TRBV3-1 (or the pseudogene TRBV3-2) and TRBJ1-5, with TRBD1 matching 7 bases. The CDR3 has 14 amino acids. Unmatched junction bases numbered 6, after V lost 3 bases and J lost 7 bases. Germline CDR1 LGHDT, CDR2 YNNKEL (reference sequence). The CDR3 is CASSQTGMGQPQHF. The DNA for the CDR3 is TGTGCCAGCAGCCAGACAGGGATGGGACAGCCCCAGCATTTT.

The chain employs TRBV18 and TRBJ2-2; 12 bases align to TRBD1. The CDR3 runs to 17 residues. Germline V CDR1 and CDR2: KGHSH, LQKENI. J lost 4 bases, V lost 3 bases, and 6 bases had no gene match. CDR3 nucleotides: TGTGCCAGCTCACCGAAGGGACAGGGGGCGCGCACCGGGGAGCTGTTTTTT. This encodes CASSPKGQGARTGELFF.

The V call is TRBV7-3, the J call TRBJ1-1; D perhaps matches TRBD1 (5 bases). The CDR3 totals 13 residues. From germline, CDR1 is SGHTA and CDR2 FQGTGA. Trimming pared 8 bases from V and 9 bases from J, leaving 19 bases between. The CDR3 region has the DNA TGTGCCAGCGCTGTCGACAGTCAGGCGAAAGCTTTCTTT. This sequence encodes CASAVDSQAKAFF.

This chain joins TRBV18 and TRBJ1-1, with D possibly TRBD1 on 6 matching bases. This CDR3 is 13 amino acids long. V was trimmed by 5 bases and J by 5 bases, leaving 12 bases between them. Germline V CDR1 and CDR2: KGHSH, LQKENI. This CDR3 reads CASSENRETEAFF. Written as DNA, the CDR3 is TGTGCCAGCTCAGAGAACAGGGAAACTGAAGCTTTCTTT.

The chain combines TRBV28 with TRBJ1-1; a possible D gene is TRBD1 (6 bases). CDR3 length: 13 amino acids. Trimming took off 4 bases at V and 1 base at J, with 7 bases between the two ends. The germline V gene has CDR1 MDHEN and CDR2 SYDVKM. The CDR3 DNA reads as TGTGCCAGCAGTTGGGACAAGAACACTGAAGCTTTCTTT. Translation gives CASSWDKNTEAFF.

The J gene is TRBJ2-7, the V gene TRBV7-8; the D gene is possibly TRBD2 (6 bases). The CDR3 runs to 14 residues. Trimming left V 4 bases short and J 5 bases short, with 15 bases between. Germline CDR1 reads SGHVS; CDR2 reads FQNEAQ. The CDR3 loop reads CASSYSGGGDEQYF. Here the CDR3 DNA reads TGTGCCAGCAGCTATAGTGGAGGCGGGGACGAGCAGTACTTC. The full variable domain, completed using reference TRBV7-8 and TRBJ2-7, is GAGVSQSPRYKVAKRGQDVALRCDPISGHVSLFWYQQALGQGPEFLTYFQNEAQLDKSGLPSDRFFAERPEGSVSTLKIQRTQQEDSAVYLCASSYSGGGDEQYFGPGTRLTVT.

V usage is TRBV28 and J usage is TRBJ2-3; weak D call: TRBD2 (6 bases). Germline lookup yields CDR1 MDHEN and CDR2 SYDVKM. V lost 8 bases and J 2 bases, leaving 17 bases between the germline ends. The CDR3 covers 15 residues. CDR3 bases: TGTGCCAGCGGCGGGGCCCACGGACTCACAGATACGCAGTATTTT. Translating gives CASGGAHGLTDTQYF.

The chain combines TRBV18 with TRBJ2-7; the D gene is possibly TRBD1 (5 bases). Germline assignment: CDR1 KGHSH and CDR2 LQKENI. V was shortened by 2 bases and J by 4 bases, with 9 bases between the two germline ends. The CDR3 consists of 13 residues. CDR3 sequence reads: CASSPTRDYEQYF. The CDR3, as DNA: TGTGCCAGCTCACCAACCAGGGATTACGAGCAGTACTTC.

This clone occurred once. The V call is TRBV27, the J call TRBJ2-7; D perhaps matches TRBD1 (6 bases). The germline V gene encodes CDR1 MNHEY and CDR2 SMNVEV (reference sequence). This CDR3 is built from 14 residues. The V gene lost 2 bases and the J gene lost 2 bases, with 10 bases spanning the gap. The CDR3 DNA is TGTGCCAGCAGTTTACGGGACACCGCCTACGAGCAGTACTTC. It yields the protein CASSLRDTAYEQYF.

This chain uses TRBV7-2 with TRBJ1-1, with a tentative D call TRBD1 (6 bases). The CDR3 is made up of 15 amino acids. V lost 0 bases, J lost 4 bases, and 12 bases lay in between. CDR1 is SGHTA, CDR2 FQGNSA, per germline. CDR3 nucleotides: TGTGCCAGCAGCTTAGCGGGGGGGGGCTTCACTGAAGCTTTCTTT. Translating it yields CASSLAGGGFTEAFF.

This clone was recorded a few times. The rearrangement joins TRBV11-3 to TRBJ1-4, with a possible D match to TRBD1 (5 bases). Trimming removed 4 bases at V and 7 bases at J, with 22 bases between. Germline V CDR1 and CDR2: SGHNT, YENEEA. The CDR3 spans 17 residues. The CDR3 nucleotides read TGTGCCAGCAGCTCTTCCGGGACGACGGAGGGACTTGAAAAACTGTTTTTT. Amino acid sequence: CASSSSGTTEGLEKLFF.

This sequence joins TRBV24-1 and TRBJ2-1, with 9 bases matching TRBD1. CDR1 KGHDR and CDR2 SFDVKD come from the germline V gene. J was trimmed by 9 bases and V by 5 bases; bases with no gene match: 16. The CDR3 spans 17 residues. CDR3 region: CATSGGWRTGDPREQFF. The DNA of the CDR3 is TGTGCCACCAGTGGAGGGTGGCGGACAGGGGATCCTCGTGAGCAGTTCTTC.

Only one count was recorded for this clone. CDR3 protein: CASSAREGRSAADTQYF. The CDR3 DNA reads as TGTGCCAGCAGTGCGCGGGAGGGCCGAAGTGCCGCAGATACGCAGTATTTT. The chain recombines TRBV25-1 with TRBJ2-3; 9 nucleotides line up with TRBD2. Looked up from germline, CDR1 is MGHDK and CDR2 is SYGVNS. With 4 bases clipped from V and 4 bases from J, the junction kept 12 bases outside the gene matches. The length of the CDR3 is 17 residues.

The CDR3 nucleotides read TGTGCCAGCTACGCTTTGGGGACAGGGGGCTCCTACGAGCAGTACTTC. Protein sequence: CASYALGTGGSYEQYF. V usage is TRBV28 and J usage is TRBJ2-7; the match to TRBD1 covers 11 bases. This CDR3 has 16 amino acids. V dropped 8 bases and J dropped 0; count of bases not matched to a gene: 9. Germline V gene sequence: CDR1 MDHEN, CDR2 SYDVKM.

This chain connects TRBV6-6 to TRBJ1-3; a weak D match, TRBD1 (6 bases). The CDR3 totals 14 residues. The germline V gene encodes CDR1 MNHNY and CDR2 SVGAGI (reference sequence). V shed 6 bases and J shed 4 bases, with 13 bases lying between them. CDR3 nucleotide sequence: TGTGCCAGCAGCCCGGACAGCGGAGGAAACACCATATATTTT. This sequence encodes CASSPDSGGNTIYF.

This rearrangement joins TRBV24-1 to TRBJ1-1, with D uncertain. Trimming removed 5 bases from V and 3 bases from J, with 12 bases in between. Germline V gives CDR1 KGHDR, CDR2 SFDVKD. This CDR3 contains 14 residues. DNA of the CDR3: TGTGCCACCAGTGGGTCCTCAGGCGACACTGAAGCTTTCTTT. Amino acids: CATSGSSGDTEAFF.

J is TRBJ2-1 and V is TRBV11-3, with D perhaps TRBD1 (7 bases). This CDR3 contains 15 residues. Trimming stripped 0 bases from V and 6 bases from J, with 12 bases between. The germline CDR1 and CDR2 sequences are SGHNT and YENEEA. Here the CDR3 DNA reads TGTGCCAGCAGCTTAGATGCAGGGGGGAGCAATGAGCAGTTCTTC. Translated: CASSLDAGGSNEQFF.

The chain couples TRBV7-9 to TRBJ1-1; tentatively, D is TRBD1 (6 bases). CDR1 is SEHNR and CDR2 is FQNEAQ in the germline V gene (reference sequence). Trimming cost V 2 bases and J 0 bases, with 13 bases left between them. This CDR3 is 16 amino acids long. For the CDR3, the DNA is TGTGCCAGCAGCTTACCCCTGGGGGCCTTGAACACTGAAGCTTTCTTT. Translating gives CASSLPLGALNTEAFF.

Turning to this clone: Relative to the germline gene, one junction end is altered; a read error may explain this. The chain links TRBV7-2 to TRBJ2-7; a weak D match, TRBD1 (5 bases). Germline values: CDR1 SGHTA, CDR2 FQGNSA. The CDR3 has 13 amino acids. The CDR3 sequence is CASSSQGPYGQYF. CDR3 coding DNA: TGTGCCAGCAGCTCGCAGGGCCCCTACGGGCAGTACTTC.

This rearrangement joins TRBV7-2 to TRBJ1-5; 9 bases are shared with TRBD1. J lost 5 bases, V lost 7 bases, and 9 bases had no gene match. The CDR3 extends over 15 amino acids. Looked up from germline, CDR1 is SGHTA and CDR2 is FQGNSA. CDR3 protein: CASTLGQGPDQPQHF. The CDR3 DNA reads TGTGCCAGCACCCTGGGACAGGGCCCTGATCAGCCCCAGCATTTT.

The gene calls are TRBV13 and TRBJ1-1; D possibly corresponds to TRBD1 (5 bases). In germline, CDR1 is PRHDT, CDR2 FYEKMQ (reference sequence). V dropped 4 bases and J dropped 2 bases, with 17 bases sitting between them. CDR3 length: 16 residues. The CDR3 region has the DNA TGTGCCAGCAGCTCCGGAGGGACCGCCTTAAACACTGAAGCTTTCTTT. It yields the protein CASSSGGTALNTEAFF.

This CDR3 is CASSEDVLRNEPQHF. CDR3 DNA: TGTGCCAGCAGTGAAGATGTGTTGCGGAATGAGCCCCAGCATTTT. The chain couples TRBV2 to TRBJ1-5; D gene unclear. Germline CDR1 is SNHLY and CDR2 is FYNNEI. The CDR3 runs to 15 residues. Deletions cut 1 base from V and 8 bases from J, with 15 bases between. Full variable domain (missing parts from reference TRBV2 and TRBJ1-5): EPEVTQTPSHQVTQMGQEVILRCVPISNHLYFYWYRQILGQKVEFLVSFYNNEISEKSEIFDDQFSVERPDGSNFTLKIRSTKLEDSAMYFCASSEDVLRNEPQHFGDGTRLSIL.

The chain couples TRBV5-4 to TRBJ1-1; D may be TRBD1 (5 bases). The V gene lost 0 bases and the J gene lost 4 bases, with 13 bases spanning the gap. The length of the CDR3 is 15 residues. Germline V gene sequence: CDR1 SGHNT, CDR2 YYREEE (reference sequence). CDR3 residues: CASSLVFGGSTEAFF. DNA of the CDR3: TGTGCCAGCAGCTTGGTATTCGGGGGTTCCACTGAAGCTTTCTTT.

The chain joins TRBV27 to TRBJ1-4; 9 nucleotides line up with TRBD1. This CDR3 is 16 amino acids long. Germline values: CDR1 MNHEY, CDR2 SMNVEV (reference sequence). The junction had 17 bases not matched to a gene; V was cut back by 4 bases and J by 14 bases. The CDR3 loop reads CASSSISGTGKAKLFF. DNA for the CDR3: TGTGCCAGCAGTTCGATCTCCGGGACAGGGAAGGCTAAGCTGTTTTTT.

The chain joins TRBV7-2 to TRBJ2-1; TRBD2 matches 7 bases. Germline CDR1 SGHTA, CDR2 FQGNSA. J was trimmed by 12 bases and V by 5 bases; bases with no gene match: 16. CDR3 length equals 15 residues. The CDR3 DNA follows: TGTGCCAGCAGCCTCCGCGGGACTATGAGTTTTAGGCAGTTCTTC. Translating it yields CASSLRGTMSFRQFF.

There are a few counts of this clone. The chain has TRBV4-1 and TRBJ2-2; 9 bases line up with TRBD2. V lost 1 base and J lost 7; bases outside the gene matches: 4. This CDR3 contains 15 residues. Germline assignment: CDR1 MGHRA and CDR2 YSYEKL. The CDR3 sequence: CASSQASGTGGELFF. CDR3 bases: TGCGCCAGCAGCCAAGCTAGCGGGACGGGCGGGGAGCTGTTTTTT.

This clone was counted a few times. The chain is built from TRBV7-2 and TRBJ1-2; the D gene is possibly TRBD1 (5 bases). The CDR3 loop spans 15 amino acids. CDR1 SGHTA and CDR2 FQGNSA come from the germline V gene. V lost 1 base to trimming and J lost 4 bases, with 13 bases between them. The CDR3 here is CASSLVGIGGYGYTF. CDR3 DNA sequence: TGTGCCAGCAGCTTAGTAGGGATCGGGGGCTATGGCTACACCTTC.